The entry below gives a single TCR beta chain sequence along with its context. Time point noted: pre-treatment sample, taken before nivolumab and TIL therapy. The data originate from a study of TIL therapy for anti-PD-1-resistant metastatic lung cancer. Study-level background: Half of patients were current or former smokers. Tumors carried a median approximately 1.6 non-synonymous mutations per megabase.

CDR1 and CDR2 (germline): SGHNT, YENEEA. The CDR3 is 14 residues long. V gave up 5 bases and J gave up 9 bases, with 17 bases separating them. Sequencing used immunoSEQ v3. Method: immunoSEQ multiplex PCR; TCRdb's copy keeps in-frame clones and lacks some. The table lists 55,000 to 60,000 clones, about 73% of them singletons, with around 1.7% in the top ten. The material sequenced was blood, taken at baseline. This chain connects TRBV11-3 to TRBJ2-1; weak D call: TRBD2 (7 bases). The receptor was isolated from a person aged 25 to 80 with non-small cell lung cancer. CDR3 amino acids: CASSPGGTNGEQFF. The CDR3 DNA sequence: TGTGCCAGCAGCCCCGGGGGGACAAACGGTGAGCAGTTCTTC.